The present T cell receptor (beta chain) was sequenced within a study of T-cell memory formation after mild COVID-19. Study context: Clustering of TCRs was largely donor specific.

Looked up from germline, CDR1 is KGHDR and CDR2 is SFDVKD. The CDR3 is made up of 16 amino acids. The V segment lost 5 bases and the J segment 7 bases; nucleotides outside the gene matches: 12. Employing constant-segment primers, 5'RACE generated TCR alpha and TCR beta cDNA libraries bearing sample barcodes and UMIs. Via MiXCR, TCRdb re-called the 5' RACE reads, giving one row per CDR3 protein. The sample contains 350,000 to 450,000 distinct CDR3 sequences, 24% of which appear only once. The chain joins TRBV24-1 to TRBJ2-1, with 8 nucleotides matching TRBD2. What was sequenced was PBMCs or a T cell subset sorted from them (not recorded which). The TCR comes from an adult woman who had mild COVID-19 (a few samples of this study predate the infection). Cell type and time point are not known. CDR3 sequence reads: CATSVWGTGGPNEQFF. The CDR3 DNA is TGTGCCACCAGTGTTTGGGGAACGGGAGGGCCGAATGAGCAGTTCTTC.